These 24 T cell receptor beta chains were all obtained from the same sample, sequenced in a study of blood T cells in healthy people across ages. The authors ran a second PCR of about 7 to 12 cycles using a sample-barcoded 5' primer and a J-beta primer mix. One entry per CDR3 protein results from TCRdb running MiXCR on the 5' RACE reads. The repertoire holds about 1.4 million distinct CDR3 sequences, 45% to 70% seen once, with about 6.3% in the top ten. Sequencing used blood. These receptors were collected from a man younger than 35 in good health.

This clonotype came up a few times. This chain links TRBV20-1 with TRBJ2-7, with D possibly being TRBD2 (6 bases). Trimming removed 5 bases at V and 5 bases at J, with 19 bases between. The CDR3 sequence is 14 residues long. Germline CDR1 DFQATT, CDR2 SNEGSKA (reference sequence). The DNA for the CDR3 is TGCAGTGCTCAAAGTCCGGGAGTAACGGACGAGCAGTACTTC. Amino acids: CSAQSPGVTDEQYF.

This clonotype was recorded a few times. The CDR3 sequence is CASSRSALLVYEQYF. CDR3 nucleotide sequence: TGTGCCAGCAGCCGAAGCGCGCTTTTAGTCTACGAGCAGTACTTC. The rearrangement joins TRBV7-6 to TRBJ2-7; no firm D call. CDR1 and CDR2 (germline): SGHVS, FNYEAQ. V dropped 5 bases and J dropped 3 bases, with 17 bases sitting between them. The CDR3 covers 15 residues.

The V call is TRBV28, the J call TRBJ1-5, with no clear D. Germline V gene sequence: CDR1 MDHEN, CDR2 SYDVKM. V lost 5 bases and J 5 bases, leaving 4 bases between the germline ends. This CDR3 is 11 amino acids long. In nucleotides, the CDR3 is TGTGCCAGCAGTGGGGATCAGCCCCAGCATTTT. This sequence encodes CASSGDQPQHF.

This clonotype has more than one count but fewer than ten. This chain joins TRBV20-1 and TRBJ2-5, with 8 bases lining up with TRBD2. Germline V lookup: CDR1 DFQATT, CDR2 SNEGSKA (reference sequence). V lost 3 bases and J lost 4; bases outside the gene matches: 4. The length of the CDR3 is 13 residues. CDR3 protein: CSASGTRRETQYF. Written as DNA, the CDR3 is TGCAGTGCTAGTGGGACTAGACGAGAGACCCAGTACTTC.

The V and J genes are TRBV29-1 and TRBJ1-2, with D possibly matching TRBD1 (5 bases). Germline lookup yields CDR1 SQVTM and CDR2 ANQGSEA. V lost 6 bases, J lost 0 bases, and 11 bases lay in between. This CDR3 is built from 13 residues. This CDR3 is CSVSQGSNYGYTF. The CDR3 coding sequence is TGCAGCGTGAGCCAGGGATCTAACTATGGCTACACCTTC.

The chain couples TRBV3-1 to TRBJ2-5, with 7 bases fitting TRBD2. V lost 3 bases to trimming and J lost 11 bases; unmatched junction nucleotides: 15. The CDR3 is 15 residues long. The germline V gene encodes CDR1 LGHDT and CDR2 YNNKEL (reference sequence). The CDR3 DNA is TGTGCCAGCAGCCATACGACTAGCAGCAGCAATGAGCAGTACTTC. This codes for CASSHTTSSSNEQYF.

In this sample, this clonotype turned up once. The chain couples TRBV6-2 or TRBV6-3 to TRBJ1-2; no reliable D call. With 8 bases removed from V and 4 bases from J, the gap between germline ends came to 20 bases. Germline-derived CDR1 and CDR2 are MNHEY and SVGEGT. This CDR3 spans 15 amino acids. CDR3 DNA sequence: TGTGCCAGCCGGCTGATGGGGAGGTGGAGCTATGGCTACACCTTC. This gives the protein CASRLMGRWSYGYTF.

This clonotype was picked up a small number of times. This chain links TRBV20-1 with TRBJ1-4; D unresolved. Germline-derived CDR1 and CDR2 are DFQATT and SNEGSKA (reference sequence). V lost 6 bases, J lost 7 bases, and 12 bases lay in between. CDR3 length equals 12 residues. CDR3 sequence reads: CSAIELGEKLFF. CDR3 bases: TGCAGTGCGATCGAGCTAGGTGAAAAACTGTTTTTT.

This clonotype was seen a single time. The chain joins TRBV6-5 to TRBJ2-1; TRBD2 might be the D (6 bases). Between the trimmed V and J ends, which lost 6 bases and 7 bases, there was a span of 16 bases. This CDR3 is 14 amino acids long. Looked up from germline, CDR1 is MNHEY and CDR2 is SVGAGI. Written as DNA, the CDR3 is TGTGCCAGCAGCCCCAACTACGGGAGAAATGAGCAGTTCTTC. Amino acid sequence: CASSPNYGRNEQFF.

The chain employs TRBV20-1 and TRBJ2-1, with 9 bases identical to TRBD2. The CDR3 covers 20 residues. CDR1 is DFQATT, CDR2 SNEGSKA, per germline (reference sequence). Trimming removed 0 bases from V and 0 bases from J; junction bases left unmatched: 15. The CDR3 spells CSARDRDRIAGVLSYNEQFF. The DNA for the CDR3 is TGCAGTGCTAGAGATCGAGATCGTATAGCGGGGGTCCTCTCCTACAATGAGCAGTTCTTC.

This clonotype has a single count. The chain recombines TRBV10-3 with TRBJ2-5; TRBD2 agrees at 8 bases. Germline V gene lookup returns CDR1 ENHRY and CDR2 SYGVKD. CDR3 length: 15 amino acids. J gave up 5 bases and V 5 bases, and 10 bases lay outside the gene matches. This CDR3 is CAISSSAGVTETQYF. The CDR3 bases are TGTGCCATCAGTTCGTCAGCGGGAGTTACGGAGACCCAGTACTTC.

This chain connects TRBV3-1 to TRBJ2-7; D may be TRBD1 (5 bases). Germline values: CDR1 LGHDT, CDR2 YNNKEL (reference sequence). V gave up 3 bases and J gave up 1 base, with 10 bases separating them. This CDR3 region has 14 residues. CDR3 sequence (DNA): TGTGCCAGCAGCCACCAGGGCAGATCCTACGAGCAGTACTTC. The encoded protein is CASSHQGRSYEQYF.

The chain has TRBV3-1 and TRBJ2-7; 9 positions agree with TRBD1. This CDR3 contains 14 residues. The V and J ends lost 5 bases and 6 bases, in that order; junction bases with no gene match: 8. The V gene's germline CDR1 is LGHDT and CDR2 YNNKEL (reference sequence). The CDR3 reads CASSFRDRVREQYF. The DNA of the CDR3 is TGTGCCAGCAGCTTCCGGGACAGGGTTCGCGAGCAGTACTTC.

The chain links TRBV27 to TRBJ2-1, with TRBD2 matching over 11 bases. Trimming at V came to 3 bases and at J to 6 bases, leaving 4 bases not matched to a gene. This CDR3 has 15 amino acids. Germline CDR1 MNHEY, CDR2 SMNVEV (reference sequence). CDR3 nucleotides: TGTGCCAGCAGTTTTAGACTAGCGGGACCCAATGAGCAGTTCTTC. Protein: CASSFRLAGPNEQFF.

This clonotype was seen more than once but under ten times. The chain couples TRBV20-1 to TRBJ1-2; tentative D call: TRBD1 (5 bases). This CDR3 has 14 amino acids. The germline V gene encodes CDR1 DFQATT and CDR2 SNEGSKA (reference sequence). V lost 0 bases to trimming and J lost 7 bases, with 15 bases between them. CDR3 protein: CSARDNGRAVGYTF. The CDR3 region has the DNA TGCAGTGCTAGAGATAACGGCAGGGCGGTTGGCTACACCTTC.

This clonotype was seen a single time. V usage is TRBV5-1 and J usage is TRBJ2-1; D is ambiguous. CDR3 length equals 16 residues. Trimming took off 0 bases at V and 4 bases at J, with 14 bases between the two ends. Germline CDR1 is SGHRS and CDR2 is YFSETQ. As DNA, the CDR3 is TGCGCCAGCAGCTTGGAGGGCCAAACATATTACAATGAGCAGTTCTTC. Protein product: CASSLEGQTYYNEQFF.

The table lists this clonotype with a few counts. V usage is TRBV3-1 and J usage is TRBJ2-5; possible D gene TRBD2, 5 bases. Germline CDR1 reads LGHDT; CDR2 reads YNNKEL (reference sequence). Trimming stripped 0 bases from V and 2 bases from J, with 16 bases between. The CDR3 is 17 residues long. This CDR3 reads CASSQDRAFGSQETQYF. The CDR3 DNA is TGTGCCAGCAGCCAAGATCGGGCATTTGGGAGTCAAGAGACCCAGTACTTC.

The V call is TRBV4-1, the J call TRBJ2-7, with 13 bases identical to TRBD2. The CDR3 has 16 residues. Per germline, CDR1 MGHRA and CDR2 YSYEKL. V lost 4 bases, J lost 5 bases, and 8 bases stayed unmatched. The CDR3 sequence is CASSLGLAGATHEQYF. CDR3 DNA: TGCGCCAGCAGCCTAGGACTAGCGGGAGCAACCCACGAGCAGTACTTC.

V usage is TRBV7-9 and J usage is TRBJ2-1; perhaps TRBD1 as D (6 bases). V was trimmed by 3 bases and J by 8 bases, leaving 20 bases between them. Germline CDR1 is SEHNR and CDR2 is FQNEAQ (reference sequence). The CDR3 length is 16 residues. CDR3 coding DNA: TGTGCCAGCAGCTTTATTCTGGGGGCCCTACTCTATGAGCAGTTCTTC. It translates to CASSFILGALLYEQFF.

Only a few counts were recorded for this clonotype. The V gene is TRBV6-5, the J gene TRBJ2-7; 9 nucleotides match TRBD1. V trimming: 6 bases; J trimming: 2 bases; junction bases outside the gene matches: 2. The germline gives CDR1 MNHEY, CDR2 SVGAGI. The CDR3 length is 13 residues. CDR3 amino acids: CASRTGGPYEQYF. The CDR3 DNA is TGTGCCAGCAGGACAGGGGGTCCCTACGAGCAGTACTTC.

This rearrangement joins TRBV9 to TRBJ2-1, with TRBD2 matching 10 bases. V lost 0 bases to trimming and J lost 9 bases; unmatched junction nucleotides: 9. This CDR3 has 16 residues. Germline V gives CDR1 SGDLS, CDR2 YYNGEE. The CDR3: CASSVELSGGLSEQFF. CDR3 in DNA: TGTGCCAGCAGCGTAGAGCTTAGCGGGGGGCTAAGTGAGCAGTTCTTC.

Here the CDR3 DNA reads TGTGCCCCGGACAGGGGTGGCGAGCAGTACTTC. This codes for CAPDRGGEQYF. V usage is TRBV28 and J usage is TRBJ2-5; 9 bases match TRBD1. Judging by the DNA end, TRBJ2-7 fits better; the J call may be wrong. The CDR3 totals 11 residues. CDR1 and CDR2 (germline): MDHEN, SYDVKM.

The V and J genes are TRBV4-1 and TRBJ2-5; 9 bases agree with TRBD2. The J call may not be correct, given that the DNA end is closer to TRBJ2-7. CDR1 is MGHRA, CDR2 YSYEKL, per germline. CDR3 size: 18 residues. CDR3 nucleotide sequence: TGCGCCAGCAGCCAAGGTAGCGGGAGCGGCTCTCCGGGTTACGAGCAGTACTTC. It codes for CASSQGSGSGSPGYEQYF.

The chain is built from TRBV20-1 and TRBJ2-7; TRBD1 might be the D (6 bases). Trimming removed 0 bases from V and 4 bases from J, with 10 bases in between. In germline, CDR1 is DFQATT, CDR2 SNEGSKA (reference sequence). The length of the CDR3 is 13 residues. The CDR3 reads CSARDQGQYEQYF. CDR3 sequence (DNA): TGCAGTGCTAGAGATCAAGGACAGTACGAGCAGTACTTC.